The 5 T cell receptor beta chains presented below share a single source sample, sequenced in a study of blood T cells in healthy people across ages. Combining a sample-barcoded 5' primer with a J-beta primer mix, a second PCR ran for about 7 to 12 cycles. TCRdb re-called the 5' RACE reads with MiXCR, one entry per CDR3 protein. The sample yields some 690,000 distinct CDR3 sequences, approximately 21% seen once. Input material: blood. All receptors derive from a man in his 70s in good health.

A few counts support this clonotype. This rearrangement joins TRBV20-1 to TRBJ2-5; 9 nucleotides align to TRBD1. The J call may be wrong; the DNA end is better matched by TRBJ2-1. The germline CDR1 and CDR2 sequences are DFQATT and SNEGSKA (reference sequence). The CDR3 extends over 14 amino acids. The CDR3 spells CSARSTGGLDEQFF. The CDR3 bases are TGCAGTGCTAGGTCAACAGGGGGCTTGGATGAGCAGTTCTTC.

The chain is built from TRBV28 and TRBJ2-7; a possible D gene is TRBD1 (6 bases). V lost 6 bases, J lost 2 bases, and 17 bases lay in between. The CDR3 is 15 amino acids. Germline CDR1 MDHEN, CDR2 SYDVKM. The CDR3 spells CASRETGTQPYEQYF. The CDR3 DNA follows: TGTGCCAGCAGGGAAACCGGGACACAGCCCTACGAGCAGTACTTC.

This clonotype was seen a few times. The chain joins TRBV11-3 to TRBJ2-3, with D perhaps matching TRBD1 (5 bases). V was trimmed by 5 bases and J by 0 bases, leaving 15 bases between them. CDR1 and CDR2 (germline): SGHNT, YENEEA. This CDR3 has 16 residues. The DNA of the CDR3 is TGTGCCAGCAGCCCAGAGGCAGGGCTTAGCACAGATACGCAGTATTTT. This codes for CASSPEAGLSTDTQYF.

The chain links TRBV7-9 to TRBJ1-1; 7 positions match TRBD1. V was clipped by 5 bases and J by 1 base; unmatched bases: 7. Per germline, CDR1 SEHNR and CDR2 FQNEAQ (reference sequence). The CDR3 has 15 amino acids. The CDR3, as DNA: TGTGCCAGCAGCGCACCGGACAGGTCGAACACTGAAGCTTTCTTT. Protein sequence: CASSAPDRSNTEAFF.

The chain uses TRBV20-1 and TRBJ2-7; D is possibly TRBD1 or TRBD2 (5 bases each). Germline values: CDR1 DFQATT, CDR2 SNEGSKA (reference sequence). The CDR3 runs to 12 residues. With 3 bases removed from V and 5 bases from J, the gap between germline ends came to 11 bases. The CDR3 nucleotides read TGCAGTGCTAGCGGGACCCATCACGAGCAGTACTTC. Translated: CSASGTHHEQYF.